The sequence of this T cell receptor (beta chain) was determined in a study of lymphopenia after photon versus proton radiotherapy. Sequenced by immunoSEQ multiplex PCR; TCRdb stores in-frame clones only, minus some. The sample consists of 150,000 to 200,000 clones, about nine tenths of them appearing once. Regarding the study as a whole: Post-nadir TCR diversity decline inversely tracked overall survival among those who died. Post-nadir diversity loss with photons came from oligoclonal expansion, particularly CD8+ Temra cells. Survival link was tested only in deceased patients; proton benefit remains a possibility.

A remark on this clone: What it binds is not known.

This CDR3 spans 11 amino acids. V dropped 6 bases and J dropped 5 bases, with 9 bases sitting between them. Germline V gene sequence: CDR1 DFQATT, CDR2 SNEGSKA (reference sequence). Sample: peripheral blood, taken from a patient treated with photon-based radiotherapy. This sequence joins TRBV20-1 and TRBJ2-3; possibly TRBD2 for D (5 bases). The sequence was collected from a man aged 50 or older with gastric cancer. CDR3 in amino acids: CSAYTRDTQYF. DNA for the CDR3: TGCAGTGCGTATACTAGAGATACGCAGTATTTT.